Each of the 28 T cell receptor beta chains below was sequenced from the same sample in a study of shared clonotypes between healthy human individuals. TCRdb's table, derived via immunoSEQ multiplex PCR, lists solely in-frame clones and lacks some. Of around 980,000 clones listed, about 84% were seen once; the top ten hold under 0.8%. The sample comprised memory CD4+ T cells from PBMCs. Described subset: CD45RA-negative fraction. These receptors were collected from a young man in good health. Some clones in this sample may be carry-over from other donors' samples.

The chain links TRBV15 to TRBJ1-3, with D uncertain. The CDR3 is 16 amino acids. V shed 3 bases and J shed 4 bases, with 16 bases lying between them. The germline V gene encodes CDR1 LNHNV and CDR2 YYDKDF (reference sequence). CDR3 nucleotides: TGTGCCACCAGCAGCACCACTCCGGAGGTCGGAAACACCATATATTTT. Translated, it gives CATSSTTPEVGNTIYF.

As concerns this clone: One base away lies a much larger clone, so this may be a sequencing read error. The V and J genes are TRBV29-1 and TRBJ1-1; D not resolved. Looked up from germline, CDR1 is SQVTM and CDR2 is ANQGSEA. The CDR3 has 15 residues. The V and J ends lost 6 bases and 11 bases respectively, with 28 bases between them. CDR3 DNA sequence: TGCAGCGTGACGTTATTAAAGTCATTCGGGAAGAGGGCTTTCTTT. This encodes CSVTLLKSFGKRAFF.

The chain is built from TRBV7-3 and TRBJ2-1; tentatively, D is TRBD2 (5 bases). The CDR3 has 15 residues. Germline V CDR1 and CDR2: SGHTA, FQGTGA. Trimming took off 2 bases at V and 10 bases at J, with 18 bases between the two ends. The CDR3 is CASSLDPGVQGEQFF. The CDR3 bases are TGTGCCAGCAGCTTAGATCCCGGGGTCCAAGGGGAGCAGTTCTTC.

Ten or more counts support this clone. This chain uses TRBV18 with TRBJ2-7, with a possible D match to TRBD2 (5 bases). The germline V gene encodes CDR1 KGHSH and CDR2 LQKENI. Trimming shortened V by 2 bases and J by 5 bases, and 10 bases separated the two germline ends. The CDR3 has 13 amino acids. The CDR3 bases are TGTGCCAGCTCACCAGGACTGGAGGACGAGCAGTACTTC. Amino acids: CASSPGLEDEQYF.

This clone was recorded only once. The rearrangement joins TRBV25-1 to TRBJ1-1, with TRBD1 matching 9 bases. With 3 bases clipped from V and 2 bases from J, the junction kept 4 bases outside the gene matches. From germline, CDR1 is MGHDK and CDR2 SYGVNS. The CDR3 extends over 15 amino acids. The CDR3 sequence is CASSDPDRGNTEAFF. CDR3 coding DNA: TGTGCCAGCAGTGACCCGGACAGGGGAAACACTGAAGCTTTCTTT. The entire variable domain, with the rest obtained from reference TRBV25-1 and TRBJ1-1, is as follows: EADIYQTPRYLVIGTGKKITLECSQTMGHDKMYWYQQDPGMELHLIHYSYGVNSTEKGDLSSESTVSRIRTEHFPLTLESARPSHTSQYLCASSDPDRGNTEAFFGQGTRLTVV.

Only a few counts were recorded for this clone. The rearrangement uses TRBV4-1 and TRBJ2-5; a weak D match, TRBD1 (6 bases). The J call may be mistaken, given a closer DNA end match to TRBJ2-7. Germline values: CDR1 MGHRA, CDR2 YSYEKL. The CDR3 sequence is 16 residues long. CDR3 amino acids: CASSQTAGVRSYEQYF. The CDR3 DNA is TGCGCCAGCAGCCAAACAGCAGGGGTAAGATCCTACGAGCAGTACTTC.

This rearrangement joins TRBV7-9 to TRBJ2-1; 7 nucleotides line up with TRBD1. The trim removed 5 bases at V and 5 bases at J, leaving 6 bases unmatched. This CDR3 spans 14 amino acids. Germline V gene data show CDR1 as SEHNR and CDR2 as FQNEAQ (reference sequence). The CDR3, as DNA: TGTGCCAGCAGCCGCGGACAGGTTCACAATGAGCAGTTCTTC. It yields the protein CASSRGQVHNEQFF.

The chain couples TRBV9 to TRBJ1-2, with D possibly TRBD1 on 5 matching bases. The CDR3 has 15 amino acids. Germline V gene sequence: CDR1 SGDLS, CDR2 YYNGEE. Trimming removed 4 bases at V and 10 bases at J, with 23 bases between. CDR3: CASSSRTGTGLTYTF. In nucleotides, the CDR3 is TGTGCCAGCAGCTCTCGAACCGGGACCGGACTGACCTACACCTTC.

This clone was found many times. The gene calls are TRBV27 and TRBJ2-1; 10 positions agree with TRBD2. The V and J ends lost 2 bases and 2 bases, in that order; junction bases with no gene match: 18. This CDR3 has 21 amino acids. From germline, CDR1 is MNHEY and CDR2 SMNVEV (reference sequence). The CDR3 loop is CASSLLPSGRSLLVAYNEQFF. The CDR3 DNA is TGTGCCAGCAGTTTACTACCTAGCGGGAGATCCCTGCTTGTAGCCTACAATGAGCAGTTCTTC.

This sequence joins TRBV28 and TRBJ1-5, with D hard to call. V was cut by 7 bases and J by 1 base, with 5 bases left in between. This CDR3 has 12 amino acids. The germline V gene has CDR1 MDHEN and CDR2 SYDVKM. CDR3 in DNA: TGTGCCAGCAAGGGAAGCAATCAGCCCCAGCATTTT. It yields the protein CASKGSNQPQHF.

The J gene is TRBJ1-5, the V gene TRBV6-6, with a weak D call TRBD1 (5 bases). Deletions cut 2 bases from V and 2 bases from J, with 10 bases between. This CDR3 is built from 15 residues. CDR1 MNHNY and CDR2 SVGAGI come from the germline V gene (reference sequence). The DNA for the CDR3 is TGTGCCAGCAGTTACGGTAGGGGAGGCAATCAGCCCCAGCATTTT. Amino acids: CASSYGRGGNQPQHF.

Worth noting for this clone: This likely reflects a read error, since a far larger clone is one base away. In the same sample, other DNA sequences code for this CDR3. CDR3: CAWSNVRNQPQHF. For the CDR3, the DNA is TGTGCTTGGAGTAACGTTCGCAATCAGCCCCAGCATTTT. The rearrangement links TRBV30 to TRBJ1-5; D is unresolved. The CDR3 loop spans 13 amino acids. CDR1 and CDR2 (germline): GTSNPN, SVGIG (reference sequence).

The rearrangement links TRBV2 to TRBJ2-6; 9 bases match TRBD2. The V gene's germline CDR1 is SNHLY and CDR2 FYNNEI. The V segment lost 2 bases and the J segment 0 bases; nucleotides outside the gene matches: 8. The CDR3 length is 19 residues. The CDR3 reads CASSERMLAGSSGANVLTF. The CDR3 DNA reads TGTGCCAGCAGTGAAAGGATGCTAGCGGGATCCTCTGGGGCCAACGTCCTGACTTTC.

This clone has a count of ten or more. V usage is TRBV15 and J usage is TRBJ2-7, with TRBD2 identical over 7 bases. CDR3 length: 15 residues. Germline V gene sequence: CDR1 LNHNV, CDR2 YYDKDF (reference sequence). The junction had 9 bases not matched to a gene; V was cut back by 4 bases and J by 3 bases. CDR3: CATSTSGRENYEQYF. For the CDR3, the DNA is TGTGCCACCAGCACTAGTGGGAGGGAGAACTACGAGCAGTACTTC.

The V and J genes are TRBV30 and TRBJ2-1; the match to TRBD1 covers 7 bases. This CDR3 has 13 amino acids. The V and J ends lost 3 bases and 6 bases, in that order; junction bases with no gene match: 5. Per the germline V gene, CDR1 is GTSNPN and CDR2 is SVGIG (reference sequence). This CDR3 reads CAWSRGFLNEQFF. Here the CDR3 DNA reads TGTGCCTGGAGCAGGGGGTTTCTCAATGAGCAGTTCTTC.

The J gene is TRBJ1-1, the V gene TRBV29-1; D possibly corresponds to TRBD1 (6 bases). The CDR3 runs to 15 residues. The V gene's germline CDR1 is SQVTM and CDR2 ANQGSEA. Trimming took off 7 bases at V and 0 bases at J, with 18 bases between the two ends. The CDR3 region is CSAYVPGQMNTEAFF. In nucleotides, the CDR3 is TGCAGCGCCTACGTACCAGGACAGATGAACACTGAAGCTTTCTTT.

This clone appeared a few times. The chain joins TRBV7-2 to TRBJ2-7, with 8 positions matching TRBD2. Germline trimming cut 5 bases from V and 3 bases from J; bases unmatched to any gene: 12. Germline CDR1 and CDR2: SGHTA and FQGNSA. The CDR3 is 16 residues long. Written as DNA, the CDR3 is TGTGCCAGCAGCCCGACGGGAGGGGACCTCGGCTACGAGCAGTACTTC. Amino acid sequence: CASSPTGGDLGYEQYF.

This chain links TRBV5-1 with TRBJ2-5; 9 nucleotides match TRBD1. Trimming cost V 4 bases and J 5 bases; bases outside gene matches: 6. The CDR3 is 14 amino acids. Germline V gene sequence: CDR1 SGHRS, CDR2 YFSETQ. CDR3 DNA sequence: TGCGCCAGCAGCGCCGGGACAGGGAAGGAGACCCAGTACTTC. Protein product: CASSAGTGKETQYF.

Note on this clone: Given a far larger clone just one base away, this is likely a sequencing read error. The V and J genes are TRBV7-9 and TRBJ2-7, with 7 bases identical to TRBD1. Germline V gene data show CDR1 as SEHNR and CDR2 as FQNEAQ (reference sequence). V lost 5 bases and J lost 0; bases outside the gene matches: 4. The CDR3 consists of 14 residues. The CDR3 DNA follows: TGTGCCAGCAGCACCCGGGACAGCTCCTACGAGCAGTACTTC. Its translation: CASSTRDSSYEQYF.

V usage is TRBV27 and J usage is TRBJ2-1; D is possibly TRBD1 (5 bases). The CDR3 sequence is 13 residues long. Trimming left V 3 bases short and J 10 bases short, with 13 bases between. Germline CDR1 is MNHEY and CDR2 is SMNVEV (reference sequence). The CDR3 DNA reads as TGTGCCAGCAGTTTTAGGTGGGGCAAGGAGCAGTTCTTC. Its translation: CASSFRWGKEQFF.

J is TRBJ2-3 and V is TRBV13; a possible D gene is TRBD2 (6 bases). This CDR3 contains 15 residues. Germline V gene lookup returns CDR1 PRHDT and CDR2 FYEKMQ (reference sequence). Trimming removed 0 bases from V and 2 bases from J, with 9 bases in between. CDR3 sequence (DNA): TGTGCCAGCAGCTTAGGCCAGGGACTCACAGATACGCAGTATTTT. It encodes CASSLGQGLTDTQYF.

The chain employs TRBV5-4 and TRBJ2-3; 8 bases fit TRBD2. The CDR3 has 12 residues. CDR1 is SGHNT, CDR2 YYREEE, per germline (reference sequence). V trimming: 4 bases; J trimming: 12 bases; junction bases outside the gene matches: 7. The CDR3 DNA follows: TGTGCCAGCAGCGCCGGGACTAGTCTTCAGTATTTT. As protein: CASSAGTSLQYF.

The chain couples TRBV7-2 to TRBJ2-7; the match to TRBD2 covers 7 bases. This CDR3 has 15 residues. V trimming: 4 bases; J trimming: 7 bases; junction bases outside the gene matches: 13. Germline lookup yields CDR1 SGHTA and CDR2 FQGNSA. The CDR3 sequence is CASSSRVAGAEEQYF. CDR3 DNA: TGTGCCAGCAGCTCCCGGGTGGCGGGAGCGGAGGAGCAGTACTTC.

CDR3 DNA: TGTGCCACTACGGCGGTGGAATATGGCTACACCTTC. This gives the protein CATTAVEYGYTF. The chain combines TRBV28 with TRBJ1-2; D not resolved. The CDR3 runs to 12 residues. In germline, CDR1 is MDHEN, CDR2 SYDVKM. The V and J ends lost 10 bases and 5 bases respectively, with 14 bases between them.

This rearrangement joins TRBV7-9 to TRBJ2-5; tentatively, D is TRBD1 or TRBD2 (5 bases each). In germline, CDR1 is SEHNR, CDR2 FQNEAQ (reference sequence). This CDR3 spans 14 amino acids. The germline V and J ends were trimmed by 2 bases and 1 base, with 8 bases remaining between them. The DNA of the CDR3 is TGTGCCAGCAGCTTATTGGGGGTCCAAGAGACCCAGTACTTC. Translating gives CASSLLGVQETQYF.

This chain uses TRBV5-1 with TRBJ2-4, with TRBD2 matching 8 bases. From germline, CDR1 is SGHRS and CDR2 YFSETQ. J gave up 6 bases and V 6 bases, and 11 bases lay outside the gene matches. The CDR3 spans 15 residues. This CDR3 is CASTRNGGVGNIQYF. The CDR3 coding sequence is TGCGCCAGCACCCGAAACGGGGGGGTAGGAAACATTCAGTACTTC.

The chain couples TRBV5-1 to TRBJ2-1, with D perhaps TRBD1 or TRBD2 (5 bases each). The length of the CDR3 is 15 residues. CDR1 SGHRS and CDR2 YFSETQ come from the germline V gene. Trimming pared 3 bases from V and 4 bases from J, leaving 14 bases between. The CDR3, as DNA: TGCGCCAGCAGCTCGGGGACCGCCCTATACAATGAGCAGTTCTTC. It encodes CASSSGTALYNEQFF.

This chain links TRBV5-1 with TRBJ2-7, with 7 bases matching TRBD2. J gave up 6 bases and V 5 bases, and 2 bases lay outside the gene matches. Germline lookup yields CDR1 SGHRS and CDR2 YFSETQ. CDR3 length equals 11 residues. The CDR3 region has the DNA TGCGCCAGCAGAGGGGAGGGCGAGCAGTACTTC. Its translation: CASRGEGEQYF.